This entry concerns a single TCR beta chain. Reverse transcription of extracted RNA yielded cDNA, which provided the sequencing template. The protocol was immunoSEQ multiplex PCR, while the TCRdb copy is restricted to in-frame clones and leaves out a portion. Among 130,000 or so clones listed, about 50% were seen once. The record originates from a study of CD8+ T cells in alopecia areata. With 0 bases removed from V and 0 bases from J, the gap between germline ends came to 6 bases. The CDR3 covers 15 residues. Germline V CDR1 and CDR2: MGHRA, YSYEKL. Sequenced: NKG2D-low CD8+ T cells sorted from blood. This TCR was sampled from a human donor with alopecia areata. The genes are TRBV4-1 and TRBJ1-5; no clear D gene. This CDR3 is CASSQDGLSNQPQHF. CDR3 sequence (DNA): TGCGCCAGCAGCCAAGATGGACTTAGCAATCAGCCCCAGCATTTT.